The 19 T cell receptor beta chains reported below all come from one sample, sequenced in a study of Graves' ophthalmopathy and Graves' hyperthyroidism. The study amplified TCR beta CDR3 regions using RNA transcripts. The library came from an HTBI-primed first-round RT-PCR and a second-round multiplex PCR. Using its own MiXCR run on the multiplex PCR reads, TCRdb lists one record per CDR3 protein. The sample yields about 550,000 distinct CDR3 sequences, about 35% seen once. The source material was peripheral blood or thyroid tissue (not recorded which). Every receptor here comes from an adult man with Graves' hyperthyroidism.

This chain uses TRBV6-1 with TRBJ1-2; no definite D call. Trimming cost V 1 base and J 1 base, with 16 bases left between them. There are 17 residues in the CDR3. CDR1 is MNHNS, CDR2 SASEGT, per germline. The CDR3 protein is CASSEVDGGGINYGYTF. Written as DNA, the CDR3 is TGTGCCAGCAGTGAAGTTGACGGAGGTGGGATTAACTATGGCTACACCTTC.

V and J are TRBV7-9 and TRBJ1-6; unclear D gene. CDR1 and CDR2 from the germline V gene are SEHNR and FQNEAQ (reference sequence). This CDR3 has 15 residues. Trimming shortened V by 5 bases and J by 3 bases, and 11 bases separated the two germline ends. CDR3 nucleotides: TGTGCCAGCAGCCTGAGCCTTGACTATAATTCACCCCTCCACTTT. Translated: CASSLSLDYNSPLHF.

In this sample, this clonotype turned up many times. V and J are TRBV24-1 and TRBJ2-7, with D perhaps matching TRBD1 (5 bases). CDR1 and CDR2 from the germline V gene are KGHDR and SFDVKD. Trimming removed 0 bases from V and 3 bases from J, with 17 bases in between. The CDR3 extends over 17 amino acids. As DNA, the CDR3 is TGTGCCACCAGTGATTTGCAGGGCAGGCCACTTTTCTACGAGCAGTACTTC. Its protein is CATSDLQGRPLFYEQYF.

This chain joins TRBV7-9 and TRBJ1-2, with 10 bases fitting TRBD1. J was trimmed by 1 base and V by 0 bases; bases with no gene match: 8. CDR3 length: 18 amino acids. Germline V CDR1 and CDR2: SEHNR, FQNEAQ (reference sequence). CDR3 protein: CASSLALTGGASNYGYTF. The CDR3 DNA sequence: TGTGCCAGCAGCTTAGCCTTGACAGGGGGCGCGAGTAACTATGGCTACACCTTC.

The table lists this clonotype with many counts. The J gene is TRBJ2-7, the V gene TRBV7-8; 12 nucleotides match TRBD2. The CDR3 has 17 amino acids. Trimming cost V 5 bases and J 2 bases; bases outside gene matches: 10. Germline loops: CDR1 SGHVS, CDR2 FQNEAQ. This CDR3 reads CASSTGLAGLNTYEQYF. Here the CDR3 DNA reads TGTGCCAGCAGCACAGGACTAGCGGGGCTTAATACCTACGAGCAGTACTTC.

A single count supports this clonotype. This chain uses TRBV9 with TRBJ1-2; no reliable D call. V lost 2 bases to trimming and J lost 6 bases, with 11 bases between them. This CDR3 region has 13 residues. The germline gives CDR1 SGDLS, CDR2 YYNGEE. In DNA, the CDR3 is TGTGCCAGCAGCGTCGGCGGGGTACATGGCTACACCTTC. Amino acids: CASSVGGVHGYTF.

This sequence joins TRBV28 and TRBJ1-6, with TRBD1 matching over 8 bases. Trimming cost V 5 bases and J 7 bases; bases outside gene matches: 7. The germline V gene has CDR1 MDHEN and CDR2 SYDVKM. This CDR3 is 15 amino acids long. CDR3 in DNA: TGTGCCAGCAGTACAAGGACAGGGTTCAATTCACCCCTCCACTTT. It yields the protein CASSTRTGFNSPLHF.

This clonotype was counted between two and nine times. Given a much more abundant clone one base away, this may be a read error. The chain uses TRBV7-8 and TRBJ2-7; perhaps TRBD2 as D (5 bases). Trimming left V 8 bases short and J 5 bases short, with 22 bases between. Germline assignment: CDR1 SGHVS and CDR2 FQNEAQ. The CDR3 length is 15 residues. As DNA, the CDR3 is TGTGCCAGCGGCGCCGACTCCTCCACCGGGGACGAGCAGTACTTC. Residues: CASGADSSTGDEQYF.

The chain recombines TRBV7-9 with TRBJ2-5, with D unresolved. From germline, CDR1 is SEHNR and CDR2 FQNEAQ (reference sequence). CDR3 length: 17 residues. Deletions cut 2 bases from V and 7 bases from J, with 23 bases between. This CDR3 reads CASSLSPPGPGGWTQYF. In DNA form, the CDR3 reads TGTGCCAGCAGCTTATCCCCGCCGGGCCCCGGCGGTTGGACCCAGTACTTC. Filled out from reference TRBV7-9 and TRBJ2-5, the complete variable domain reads DTGVSQNPRHKITKRGQNVTFRCDPISEHNRLYWYRQTLGQGPEFLTYFQNEAQLEKSRLLSDRFSAERPKGSFSTLEIQRTEQGDSAMYLCASSLSPPGPGGWTQYFGPGTRLLVL.

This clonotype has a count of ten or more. CDR3 amino acids: CSAATADYGYTF. The CDR3 region has the DNA TGCAGTGCTGCGACAGCAGACTATGGCTACACCTTC. The chain links TRBV20-1 to TRBJ1-2; tentative D call: TRBD1 (5 bases). The V and J ends lost 5 bases and 3 bases respectively, with 10 bases between them. CDR1 is DFQATT and CDR2 is SNEGSKA in the germline V gene (reference sequence). The CDR3 is 12 residues long.

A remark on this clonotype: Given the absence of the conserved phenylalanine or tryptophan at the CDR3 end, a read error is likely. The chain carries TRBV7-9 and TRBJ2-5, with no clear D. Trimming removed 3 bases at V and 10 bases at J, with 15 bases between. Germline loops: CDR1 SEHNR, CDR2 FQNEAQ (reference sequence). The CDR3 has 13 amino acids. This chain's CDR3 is CASSLVGSYYQYL. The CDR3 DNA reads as TGTGCCAGCAGCTTGGTTGGGTCCTATTACCAGTACCTC.

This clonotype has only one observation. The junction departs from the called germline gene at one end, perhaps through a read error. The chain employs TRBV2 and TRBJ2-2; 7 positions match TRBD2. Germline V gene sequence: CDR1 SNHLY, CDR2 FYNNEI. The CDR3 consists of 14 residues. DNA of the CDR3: TGTGCCAGCAACGGGGGGACCTACACCAGGGAGCTGTTTTTT. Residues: CASNGGTYTRELFF.

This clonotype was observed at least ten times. CDR3 amino acids: CASSLGVSNQPQHF. The CDR3 nucleotides are TGTGCCAGCAGTTTAGGAGTTAGCAATCAGCCCCAGCATTTT. V gene TRBV12-3 or TRBV12-4 combines with J gene TRBJ1-5; no reliable D call. The CDR3 contains 14 residues. V shed 1 base and J shed 0 bases, with 4 bases lying between them.

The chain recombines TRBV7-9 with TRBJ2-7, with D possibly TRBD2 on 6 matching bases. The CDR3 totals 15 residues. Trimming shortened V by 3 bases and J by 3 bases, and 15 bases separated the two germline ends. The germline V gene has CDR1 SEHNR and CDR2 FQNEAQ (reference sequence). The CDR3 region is CASSFRDGGNYEQYF. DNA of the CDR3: TGTGCCAGCAGCTTCCGGGACGGCGGGAACTACGAGCAGTACTTC.

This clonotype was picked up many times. In nucleotides, the CDR3 is TGTGCCAGTAGTATGGAGTGGACAGTCGATTCACCCCTCCACTTT. Translating gives CASSMEWTVDSPLHF. This chain joins TRBV19 and TRBJ1-6; D is perhaps TRBD1 (6 bases). This CDR3 is built from 15 residues. V dropped 3 bases and J dropped 8 bases, with 14 bases sitting between them. Germline CDR1 is LNHDA and CDR2 is SQIVND (reference sequence).

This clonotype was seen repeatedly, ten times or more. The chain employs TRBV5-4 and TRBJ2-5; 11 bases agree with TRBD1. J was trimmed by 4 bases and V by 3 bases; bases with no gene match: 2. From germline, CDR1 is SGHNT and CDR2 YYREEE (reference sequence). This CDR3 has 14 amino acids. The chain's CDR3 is CASSSGTGGETQYF. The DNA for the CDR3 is TGTGCCAGCAGCTCCGGGACAGGGGGAGAGACCCAGTACTTC. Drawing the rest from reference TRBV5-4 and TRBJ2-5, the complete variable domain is ETGVTQSPTHLIKTRGQQVTLRCSSQSGHNTVSWYQQALGQGPQFIFQYYREEENGRGNFPPRFSGLQFPNYSSELNVNALELDDSALYLCASSSGTGGETQYFGPGTRLLVL.

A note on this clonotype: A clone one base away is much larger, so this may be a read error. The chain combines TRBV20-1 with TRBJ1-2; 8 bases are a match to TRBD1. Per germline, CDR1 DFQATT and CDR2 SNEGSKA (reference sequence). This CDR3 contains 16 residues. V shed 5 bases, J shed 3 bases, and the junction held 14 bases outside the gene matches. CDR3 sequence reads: CSAGGQGARGDYGYTF. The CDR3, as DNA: TGCAGTGCTGGGGGGCAGGGGGCGAGGGGTGACTATGGCTACACCTTC.

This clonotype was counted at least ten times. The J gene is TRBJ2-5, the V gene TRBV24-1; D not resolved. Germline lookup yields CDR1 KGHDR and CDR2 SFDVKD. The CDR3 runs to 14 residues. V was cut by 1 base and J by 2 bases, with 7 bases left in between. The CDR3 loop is CATSDFGRQETQYF. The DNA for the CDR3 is TGTGCCACCAGTGATTTTGGCAGACAAGAGACCCAGTACTTC.

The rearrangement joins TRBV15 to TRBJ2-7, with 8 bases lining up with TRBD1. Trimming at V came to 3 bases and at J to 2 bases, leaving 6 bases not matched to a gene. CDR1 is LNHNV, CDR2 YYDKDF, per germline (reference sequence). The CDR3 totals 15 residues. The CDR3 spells CATSRDRVSTYEQYF. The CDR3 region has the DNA TGTGCCACCAGCAGGGACAGGGTCTCCACCTACGAGCAGTACTTC.